This entry concerns a single T cell receptor (beta chain). The table came from immunoSEQ multiplex PCR; TCRdb's copy has only in-frame clones and leaves some out. Of 95,000 to 100,000 clones listed, about 90% were seen once; the top ten hold approximately 2.2%. The CDR3 runs 15 residues. CDR1 is SGHAT and CDR2 is FQNNGV in the germline V gene. The trim removed 3 bases at V and 10 bases at J, leaving 11 bases unmatched. The sample is drawn from a study of T cell changes during pregnancy in multiple sclerosis. The material was peripheral blood, obtained after pregnancy. The origin of this receptor is a female donor in good health, enrolled as a control in a pregnancy study. The gene calls are TRBV11-2 and TRBJ2-5, with 10 bases that match TRBD2. CDR3 sequence: CASSLATRSGRDQYF. The DNA of the CDR3 is TGTGCCAGCAGCTTGGCTACGAGGAGCGGGAGGGACCAGTACTTC.